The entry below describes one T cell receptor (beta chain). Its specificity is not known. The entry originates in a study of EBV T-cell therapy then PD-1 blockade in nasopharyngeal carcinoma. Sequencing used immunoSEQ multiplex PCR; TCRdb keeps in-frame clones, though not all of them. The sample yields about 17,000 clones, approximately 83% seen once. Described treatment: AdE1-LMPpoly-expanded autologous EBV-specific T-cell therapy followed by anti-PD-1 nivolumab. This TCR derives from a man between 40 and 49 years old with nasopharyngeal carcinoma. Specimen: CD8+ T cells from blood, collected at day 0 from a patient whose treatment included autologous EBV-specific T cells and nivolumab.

In nucleotides, the CDR3 is TGTGCCAGCAGTTTAAGGTACAGGGGGCCAGACTACGAGCAGTACTTC. Residues: CASSLRYRGPDYEQYF. The chain is built from TRBV27 and TRBJ2-7, with 9 bases that match TRBD1. This CDR3 comprises 16 residues. In germline, CDR1 is MNHEY, CDR2 SMNVEV (reference sequence). The V segment lost 2 bases and the J segment 3 bases; nucleotides outside the gene matches: 8.